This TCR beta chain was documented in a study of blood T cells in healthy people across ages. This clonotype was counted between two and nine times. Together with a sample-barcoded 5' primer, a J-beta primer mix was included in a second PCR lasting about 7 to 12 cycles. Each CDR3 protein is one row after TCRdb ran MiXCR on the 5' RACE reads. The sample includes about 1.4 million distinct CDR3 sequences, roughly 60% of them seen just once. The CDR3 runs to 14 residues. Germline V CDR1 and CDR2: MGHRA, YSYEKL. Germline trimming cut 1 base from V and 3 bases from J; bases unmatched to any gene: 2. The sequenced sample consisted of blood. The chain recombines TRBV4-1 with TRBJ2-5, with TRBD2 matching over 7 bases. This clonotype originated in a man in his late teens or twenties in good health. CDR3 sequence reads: CASSQVGTKETQYF. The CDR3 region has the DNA TGCGCCAGCAGCCAAGTCGGGACTAAAGAGACCCAGTACTTC.